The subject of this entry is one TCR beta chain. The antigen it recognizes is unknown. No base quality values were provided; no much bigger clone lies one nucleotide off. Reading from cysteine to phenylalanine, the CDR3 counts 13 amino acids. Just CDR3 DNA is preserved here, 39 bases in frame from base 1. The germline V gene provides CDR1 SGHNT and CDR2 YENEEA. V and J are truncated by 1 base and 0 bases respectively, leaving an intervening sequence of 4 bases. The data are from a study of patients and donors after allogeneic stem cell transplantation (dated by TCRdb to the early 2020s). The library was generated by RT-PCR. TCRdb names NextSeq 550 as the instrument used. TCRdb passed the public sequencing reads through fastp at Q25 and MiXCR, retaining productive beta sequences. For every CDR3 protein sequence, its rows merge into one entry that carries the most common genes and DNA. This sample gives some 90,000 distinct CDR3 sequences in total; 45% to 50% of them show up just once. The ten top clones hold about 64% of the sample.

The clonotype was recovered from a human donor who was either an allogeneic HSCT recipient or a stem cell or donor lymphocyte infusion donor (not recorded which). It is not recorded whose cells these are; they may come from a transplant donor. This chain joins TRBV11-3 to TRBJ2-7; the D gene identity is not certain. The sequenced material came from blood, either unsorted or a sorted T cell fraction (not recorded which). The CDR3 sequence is CASSLGPSYEQYF. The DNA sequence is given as TGTGCCAGCAGCTTAGGCCCCTCCTACGAGCAGTACTTC.